This T cell receptor (beta chain) was found in a study of blood T cell repertoires in COVID-19. About the study: Acute and convalescent COVID-19 specimens originated in the United States, Italy and Spain. T cells, B-cell-depleted T cells, or PBMCs supplied cDNA or gDNA.

Original processing notes: Reference gene primer amplification in the assay estimated nucleated cell counts. The data were produced by immunoSEQ multiplex PCR, yet TCRdb's version contains in-frame clones alone and is incomplete. That table gives V, J and clone size, and the DNA gave D and trimming. This table holds 200,000 to 250,000 clones, roughly 84% found once. The TCR sequence derives from a woman over 75 with acute or convalescent COVID-19. Sample: peripheral blood.

The DNA of the CDR3 is TGTGCCAGCAGCCAACTTACGGGTTACGAGCAGTACTTC. This translates into CASSQLTGYEQYF. The chain joins TRBV3-1 (or the pseudogene TRBV3-2) to TRBJ2-7; D unclear. The CDR3 runs 13 residues. CDR1 and CDR2 from the germline V gene are LGHDT and YNNKEL (reference sequence). Trimming left V 2 bases short and J 4 bases short, with 9 bases between.